The 14 T cell receptor beta chains below all came from one sample that was sequenced in a study of T-cell reconstitution after alpha-beta-depleted transplantation in children. Preparation of the TCRbeta library involved a method that used unique molecular identifiers. Via MiXCR, TCRdb re-called the PCR reads, giving one row per CDR3 protein. The data hold about 980,000 distinct CDR3 sequences, with less than 30% observed a single time. The specimen comprised PBMCs, mostly from graft donor cells, sampled 360 days after TCRalphabeta/CD19-depleted stem cell transplant. The receptors come from a boy under two years old who had a stem cell transplant for SCID, so the T cells may come from the graft donor.

The chain joins TRBV5-1 to TRBJ2-1; tentative D call: TRBD2 (6 bases). Germline loops: CDR1 SGHRS, CDR2 YFSETQ. This CDR3 has 14 residues. The ends were cut back, 0 bases at V and 8 bases at J, with 12 bases in the middle. The DNA of the CDR3 is TGCGCCAGCAGCTTGGCCGGGGGTTGGGATGAGCAGTTCTTC. Protein sequence: CASSLAGGWDEQFF.

This clonotype was counted a few times. The chain combines TRBV29-1 with TRBJ1-2, with a weak D call TRBD1 (5 bases). V was clipped by 4 bases and J by 4 bases, with 7 bases between them. Germline CDR1 reads SQVTM; CDR2 reads ANQGSEA. The CDR3 sequence is 11 residues long. CDR3 loop: CSVGTTYGYTF. Written as DNA, the CDR3 is TGCAGCGTTGGGACAACCTATGGCTACACCTTC.

The chain links TRBV5-1 to TRBJ1-3, with D possibly being TRBD1 (6 bases). V lost 4 bases to trimming and J lost 3 bases, with 14 bases between them. CDR1 is SGHRS, CDR2 YFSETQ, per germline. This CDR3 region has 15 residues. The CDR3 reads CASSPMDSVGNTIYF. In DNA, the CDR3 is TGCGCCAGCAGCCCAATGGACAGCGTTGGAAACACCATATATTTT.

V usage is TRBV29-1 and J usage is TRBJ2-5; D gene unclear. This CDR3 has 13 residues. CDR1 is SQVTM and CDR2 is ANQGSEA in the germline V gene. With 5 bases removed from V and 1 base from J, the gap between germline ends came to 11 bases. This CDR3 is CSVKDVRQETQYF. CDR3 nucleotides: TGCAGCGTTAAGGACGTCCGCCAAGAGACCCAGTACTTC.

J is TRBJ2-2 and V is TRBV7-9, with a weak D call TRBD1 (6 bases). Germline V CDR1 and CDR2: SEHNR, FQNEAQ (reference sequence). CDR3 length: 17 amino acids. Trimming pared 4 bases from V and 3 bases from J, leaving 18 bases between. For the CDR3, the DNA is TGTGCCAGCAGCTCCCGCTTACAGGGAAACTACACCGGGGAGCTGTTTTTT. Its translation is CASSSRLQGNYTGELFF.

The V gene is TRBV12-3 or TRBV12-4, the J gene TRBJ1-5; D possibly corresponds to TRBD1 (5 bases). V lost 6 bases to trimming and J lost 3 bases, with 18 bases between them. CDR3 length: 16 amino acids. The CDR3 bases are TGTGCCAGCAGGATGGGAGGGGTTTTTAACAATCAGCCCCAGCATTTT. Translation gives CASRMGGVFNNQPQHF.

The genes are TRBV5-1 and TRBJ2-5; TRBD1 matches 7 bases. This CDR3 comprises 14 residues. Germline CDR1 is SGHRS and CDR2 is YFSETQ. V lost 3 bases, J lost 2 bases, and 4 bases stayed unmatched. The CDR3 loop is CASSWGTEQETQYF. The CDR3 DNA follows: TGCGCCAGCAGCTGGGGGACAGAGCAAGAGACCCAGTACTTC.

The rearrangement links TRBV9 to TRBJ1-4, with TRBD1 as a possible D gene (5 bases). V dropped 3 bases and J dropped 4 bases, with 10 bases sitting between them. CDR1 SGDLS and CDR2 YYNGEE come from the germline V gene. CDR3 size: 14 residues. CDR3 loop: CASSADIYNEKLFF. DNA of the CDR3: TGTGCCAGCAGCGCGGACATATATAATGAAAAACTGTTTTTT.

This clonotype was picked up many times. V is TRBV12-3 or TRBV12-4 and J is TRBJ2-7; 8 bases are shared with TRBD1. The length of the CDR3 is 13 residues. V trimming: 6 bases; J trimming: 7 bases; junction bases outside the gene matches: 8. This chain's CDR3 is CASSPYRGNEQYF. DNA for the CDR3: TGTGCCAGCAGCCCCTACAGGGGGAATGAGCAGTACTTC.

The rearrangement joins TRBV20-1 to TRBJ1-2, with 11 bases lining up with TRBD1. Germline loops: CDR1 DFQATT, CDR2 SNEGSKA (reference sequence). The CDR3 runs 16 residues. The ends lost 6 bases at V and 6 bases at J; junction bases unmatched: 15. The CDR3 is CSAQPRDRGSRDGYTF. CDR3 DNA: TGCAGTGCCCAACCCCGGGACAGGGGGTCTCGGGATGGCTACACCTTC.

V and J are TRBV4-2 and TRBJ2-7; a possible D gene is TRBD2 (5 bases). Trimming stripped 0 bases from V and 0 bases from J, with 18 bases between. The CDR3 sequence is 18 residues long. Germline lookup yields CDR1 LGHNA and CDR2 YNFKEQ. CDR3 sequence (DNA): TGTGCCAGCAGCCAAGATCTTAGCGCCGGTTTCAGCTCCTACGAGCAGTACTTC. It specifies CASSQDLSAGFSSYEQYF.

The chain recombines TRBV15 with TRBJ2-3; 9 bases match TRBD1. The CDR3 extends over 15 amino acids. Trimming cost V 1 base and J 8 bases; bases outside gene matches: 7. The germline gives CDR1 LNHNV, CDR2 YYDKDF (reference sequence). This CDR3 reads CATSRAGTGSPTQYF. CDR3 coding DNA: TGTGCCACCAGCAGAGCCGGGACAGGGTCTCCTACGCAGTATTTT.

A single count supports this clonotype. The chain carries TRBV2 and TRBJ2-1, with TRBD2 matching 8 bases. V shed 7 bases and J 0 bases; nucleotides not matched to a gene: 8. In germline, CDR1 is SNHLY, CDR2 FYNNEI. The CDR3 is 16 residues long. This CDR3 reads CASIPLAGLSYNEQFF. The CDR3 DNA sequence: TGTGCCAGCATTCCTTTAGCGGGGCTCTCCTACAATGAGCAGTTCTTC.

This clonotype occurred many times. This rearrangement joins TRBV2 to TRBJ2-7; D remains unclear. The ends were cut back, 4 bases at V and 2 bases at J, with 6 bases in the middle. The CDR3 spans 12 residues. The germline CDR1 and CDR2 sequences are SNHLY and FYNNEI. In nucleotides, the CDR3 is TGTGCCAGCAGTGGCGAAGCCTACGAGCAGTACTTC. It translates to CASSGEAYEQYF.